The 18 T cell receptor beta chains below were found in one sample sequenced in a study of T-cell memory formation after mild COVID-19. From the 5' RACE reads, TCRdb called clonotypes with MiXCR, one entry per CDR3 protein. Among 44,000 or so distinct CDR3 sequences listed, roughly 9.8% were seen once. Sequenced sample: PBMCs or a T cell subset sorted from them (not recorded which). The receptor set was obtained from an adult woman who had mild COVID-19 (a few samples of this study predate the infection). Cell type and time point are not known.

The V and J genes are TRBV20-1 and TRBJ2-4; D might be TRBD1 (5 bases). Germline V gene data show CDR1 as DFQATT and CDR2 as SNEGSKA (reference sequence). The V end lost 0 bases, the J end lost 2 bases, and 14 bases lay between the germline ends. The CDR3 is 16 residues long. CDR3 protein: CSARESRVVSKNIQYF. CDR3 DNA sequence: TGCAGTGCTAGAGAATCCAGGGTCGTGTCCAAAAACATTCAGTACTTC.

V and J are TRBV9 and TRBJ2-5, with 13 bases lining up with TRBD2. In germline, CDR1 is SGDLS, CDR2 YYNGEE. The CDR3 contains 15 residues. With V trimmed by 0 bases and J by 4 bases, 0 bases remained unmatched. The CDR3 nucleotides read TGTGCCAGCAGCGTAGGGACTAGCGGGAGAGAGACCCAGTACTTC. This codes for CASSVGTSGRETQYF.

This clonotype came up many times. DNA for the CDR3: TGCGCCAGCAACGGACAGGGGGTCGGGGAGACCCAGTACTTC. Residues: CASNGQGVGETQYF. The chain is built from TRBV5-1 and TRBJ2-5; 10 nucleotides agree with TRBD1. The CDR3 runs 14 residues. The V segment lost 6 bases and the J segment 5 bases; nucleotides outside the gene matches: 7. Germline assignment: CDR1 SGHRS and CDR2 YFSETQ. Looking up the rest from reference TRBV5-1 and TRBJ2-5 gives the full variable domain: KAGVTQTPRYLIKTRGQQVTLSCSPISGHRSVSWYQQTPGQGLQFLFEYFSETQRNKGNFPGRFSGRQFSNSRSEMNVSTLELGDSALYLCASNGQGVGETQYFGPGTRLLVL.

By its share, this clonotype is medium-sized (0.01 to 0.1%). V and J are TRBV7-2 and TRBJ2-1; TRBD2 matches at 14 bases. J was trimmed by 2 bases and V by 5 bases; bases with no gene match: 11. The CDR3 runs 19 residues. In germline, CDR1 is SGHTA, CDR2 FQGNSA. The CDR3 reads CASSPKSGTSGGTYNEQFF. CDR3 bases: TGTGCCAGCAGCCCAAAATCCGGGACTAGCGGGGGTACCTACAATGAGCAGTTCTTC. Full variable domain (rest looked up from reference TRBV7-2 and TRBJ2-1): GAGVSQSPSNKVTEKGKDVELRCDPISGHTALYWYRQSLGQGLEFLIYFQGNSAPDKSGLPSDRFSAERTGGSVSTLTIQRTQQEDSAVYLCASSPKSGTSGGTYNEQFFGPGTRLTVL.

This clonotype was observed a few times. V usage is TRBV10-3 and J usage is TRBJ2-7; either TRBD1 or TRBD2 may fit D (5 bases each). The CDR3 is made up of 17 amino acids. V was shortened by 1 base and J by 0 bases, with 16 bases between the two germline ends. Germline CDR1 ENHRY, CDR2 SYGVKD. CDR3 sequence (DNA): TGTGCCATCAGTGAGTGGTGGGACCAGGTGGGCTCCTACGAGCAGTACTTC. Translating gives CAISEWWDQVGSYEQYF.

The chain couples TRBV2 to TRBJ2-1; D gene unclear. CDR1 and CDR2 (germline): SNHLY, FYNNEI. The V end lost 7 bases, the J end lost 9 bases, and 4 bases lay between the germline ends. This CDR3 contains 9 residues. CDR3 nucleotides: TGTGCCAGCACGTCTGAGCAGTTCTTC. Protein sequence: CASTSEQFF.

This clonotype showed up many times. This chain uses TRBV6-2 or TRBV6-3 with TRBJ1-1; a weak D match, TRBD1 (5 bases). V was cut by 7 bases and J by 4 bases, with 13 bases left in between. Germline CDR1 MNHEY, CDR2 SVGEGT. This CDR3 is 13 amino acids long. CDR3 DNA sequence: TGTGCCAGCAACCATCAGGGCGCCACTGAAGCTTTCTTT. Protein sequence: CASNHQGATEAFF.

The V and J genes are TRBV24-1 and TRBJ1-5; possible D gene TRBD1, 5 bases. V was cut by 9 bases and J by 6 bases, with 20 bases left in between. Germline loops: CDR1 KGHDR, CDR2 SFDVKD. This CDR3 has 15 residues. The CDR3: CATYTSRAGRQPQHF. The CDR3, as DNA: TGTGCCACCTATACTTCTCGGGCAGGGCGTCAGCCCCAGCATTTT.

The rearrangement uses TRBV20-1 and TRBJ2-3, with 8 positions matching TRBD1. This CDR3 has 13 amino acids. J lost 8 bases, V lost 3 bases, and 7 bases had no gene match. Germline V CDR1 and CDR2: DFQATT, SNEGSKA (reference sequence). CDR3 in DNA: TGCAGTGCTAGGGACAGGGTCAAGGCTACGCAGTATTTT. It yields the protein CSARDRVKATQYF.

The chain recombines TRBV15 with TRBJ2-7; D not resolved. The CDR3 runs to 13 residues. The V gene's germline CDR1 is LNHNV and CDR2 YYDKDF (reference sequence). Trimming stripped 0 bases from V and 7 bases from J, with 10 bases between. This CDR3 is CATSRDVGREQYF. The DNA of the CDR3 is TGTGCCACCAGCAGAGACGTTGGTCGGGAGCAGTACTTC.

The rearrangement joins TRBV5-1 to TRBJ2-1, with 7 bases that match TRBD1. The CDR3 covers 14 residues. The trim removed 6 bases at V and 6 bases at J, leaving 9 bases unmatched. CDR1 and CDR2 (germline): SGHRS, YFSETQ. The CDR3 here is CASMLGGAGNEQFF. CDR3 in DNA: TGCGCCAGCATGCTAGGGGGCGCGGGCAATGAGCAGTTCTTC.

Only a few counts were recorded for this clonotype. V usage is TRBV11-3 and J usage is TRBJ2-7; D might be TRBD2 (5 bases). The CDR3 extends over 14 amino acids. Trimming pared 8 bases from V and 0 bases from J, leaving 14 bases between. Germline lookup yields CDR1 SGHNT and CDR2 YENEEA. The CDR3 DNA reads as TGTGCCAGCGCCGGGAACGCGCACTCCTACGAGCAGTACTTC. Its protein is CASAGNAHSYEQYF.

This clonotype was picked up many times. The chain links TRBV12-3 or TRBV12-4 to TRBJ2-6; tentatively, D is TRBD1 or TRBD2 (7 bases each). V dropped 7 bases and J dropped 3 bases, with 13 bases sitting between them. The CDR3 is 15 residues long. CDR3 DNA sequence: TGTGCCAGCACCCAGGGGGGGCTTGGGGCCAACGTCCTGACTTTC. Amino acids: CASTQGGLGANVLTF.

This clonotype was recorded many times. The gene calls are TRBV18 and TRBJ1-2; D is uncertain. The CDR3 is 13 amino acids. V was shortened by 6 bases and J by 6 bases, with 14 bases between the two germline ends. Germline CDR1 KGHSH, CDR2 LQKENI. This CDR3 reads CASSLGDRNGYTF. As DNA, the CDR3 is TGTGCCAGCTCGCTTGGGGATCGTAATGGCTACACCTTC. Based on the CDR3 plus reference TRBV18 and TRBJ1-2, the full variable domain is NAGVMQNPRHLVRRRGQEARLRCSPMKGHSHVYWYRQLPEEGLKFMVYLQKENIIDESGMPKERFSAEFPKEGPSILRIQQVVRGDSAAYFCASSLGDRNGYTFGSGTRLTVV.

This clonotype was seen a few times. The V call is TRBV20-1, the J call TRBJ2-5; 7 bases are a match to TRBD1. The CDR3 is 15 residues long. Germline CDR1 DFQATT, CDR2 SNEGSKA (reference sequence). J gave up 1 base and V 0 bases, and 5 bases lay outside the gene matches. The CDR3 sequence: CSARDARTGQETQYF. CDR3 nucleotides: TGCAGTGCTAGAGATGCGAGGACAGGCCAAGAGACCCAGTACTTC.

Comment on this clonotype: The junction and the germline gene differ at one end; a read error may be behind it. The chain's CDR3 is CASRLVDPRTGELFF. CDR3 in DNA: TGCGCCAGCAGATTGGTGGACCCGCGGACCGGGGAGCTGTTTTTT. The chain has TRBV5-1 and TRBJ2-2; D gene unclear. CDR1 is SGHRS, CDR2 YFSETQ, per germline. The CDR3 extends over 15 amino acids. Full variable domain (missing parts from reference TRBV5-1 and TRBJ2-2): KAGVTQTPRYLIKTRGQQVTLSCSPISGHRSVSWYQQTPGQGLQFLFEYFSETQRNKGNFPGRFSGRQFSNSRSEMNVSTLELGDSALYLCASRLVDPRTGELFFGEGSRLTVL.

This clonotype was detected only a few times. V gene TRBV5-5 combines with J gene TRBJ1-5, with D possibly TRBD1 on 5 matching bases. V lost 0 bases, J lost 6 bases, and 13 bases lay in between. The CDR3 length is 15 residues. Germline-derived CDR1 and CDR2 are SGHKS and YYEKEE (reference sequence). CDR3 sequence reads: CASSLVQGTSQPQHF. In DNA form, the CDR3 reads TGTGCCAGCAGCTTGGTTCAGGGTACGAGTCAGCCCCAGCATTTT.

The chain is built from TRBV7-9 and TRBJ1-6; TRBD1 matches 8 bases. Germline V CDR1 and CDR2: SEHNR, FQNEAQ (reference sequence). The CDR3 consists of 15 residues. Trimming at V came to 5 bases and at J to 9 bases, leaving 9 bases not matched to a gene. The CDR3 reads CASSPPGQGGSPLHF. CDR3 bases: TGTGCCAGCAGCCCTCCCGGACAGGGTGGTTCACCCCTCCACTTT.